Presented here are 28 T cell receptor beta chains from one specimen sequenced in a study of T cell responses to AZD1222 COVID-19 vaccine (dated by TCRdb to about 2021). Library preparation was by the immunoSEQ multiplex PCR assay. TCRdb stores this immuneACCESS table with in-frame sequences only. Part of the clones is absent; in the studies checked, under half of the shortfall reflects unresolved V genes, and no reason is known for the rest. Present in this sample are around 4,400 clones, 89% of which were seen just once. Jointly, the top ten make up roughly 5.4% of the sample. The time point label, read with the paper, signifies: about 28 days (+/-7) after the second vaccine dose. The material was peripheral blood, obtained 28 days after the second AZD1222 dose. Receptor source: an adult who received the AZD1222 COVID-19 vaccine.

The chain carries TRBV4-3 and TRBJ1-1, with D uncertain. Deletions cut 0 bases from V and 1 base from J, with 12 bases between. The CDR3 consists of 16 residues. Germline values: CDR1 LGHNA, CDR2 YSLEER. The CDR3 protein is CASSQDLRESNTEAFF. CDR3 nucleotides: TGCGCCAGCAGCCAAGATCTGAGGGAGTCGAACACTGAAGCTTTCTTT.

This sequence joins TRBV7-9 and TRBJ2-7; D not certain. The germline V gene encodes CDR1 SEHNR and CDR2 FQNEAQ (reference sequence). The CDR3 is 13 residues long. The V end lost 5 bases, the J end lost 6 bases, and 14 bases lay between the germline ends. CDR3 nucleotide sequence: TGTGCCAGCAGCCATATCCGGACGCTCGAGCAGTACTTC. It encodes CASSHIRTLEQYF.

This clone was detected only once. V and J are TRBV12-5 and TRBJ1-1; TRBD1 might be the D (5 bases). Per germline, CDR1 LGHNT and CDR2 FRNRAP. Trimming took off 1 base at V and 8 bases at J, with 14 bases between the two ends. This CDR3 is 14 amino acids long. The CDR3 region is CASGLEGRGVEAFF. The CDR3 coding sequence is TGTGCTAGTGGTTTGGAAGGGAGAGGGGTCGAAGCTTTCTTT.

This clone was seen once. This rearrangement joins TRBV6-5 to TRBJ1-1; D might be TRBD1 (5 bases). Trimming cost V 7 bases and J 1 base, with 13 bases left between them. Germline V gene data show CDR1 as MNHEY and CDR2 as SVGAGI. CDR3 length: 14 amino acids. CDR3 nucleotide sequence: TGTGCCAGCACCTGGACACGGAAGAACACTGAAGCTTTCTTT. This codes for CASTWTRKNTEAFF.

The rearrangement uses TRBV6-1 and TRBJ2-2; D not certain. V was pared by 1 base and J by 6 bases, with 6 bases between. This CDR3 comprises 13 residues. CDR1 and CDR2 (germline): MNHNS, SASEGT. The DNA for the CDR3 is TGTGCCAGCAGTGAAGGGTGGGCCGGGGAGCTGTTTTTT. This encodes CASSEGWAGELFF.

The chain carries TRBV6-5 and TRBJ2-5; the D gene is possibly TRBD1 (6 bases). The germline CDR1 and CDR2 sequences are MNHEY and SVGAGI. The ends were cut back, 6 bases at V and 5 bases at J, with 13 bases in the middle. CDR3 size: 13 residues. The CDR3 nucleotides read TGTGCCAGCAGAAACACAGGGTTGGAGACCCAGTACTTC. Translation gives CASRNTGLETQYF.

The rearrangement joins TRBV19 to TRBJ1-1; no clear D. V was cut by 3 bases and J by 1 base, with 9 bases left in between. This CDR3 has 14 amino acids. Germline values: CDR1 LNHDA, CDR2 SQIVND (reference sequence). The CDR3: CASSIGHTNTEAFF. The CDR3 DNA follows: TGTGCCAGTAGTATCGGGCATACGAACACTGAAGCTTTCTTT. Full variable domain (missing parts from reference TRBV19 and TRBJ1-1): DGGITQSPKYLFRKEGQNVTLSCEQNLNHDAMYWYRQDPGQGLRLIYYSQIVNDFQKGDIAEGYSVSREKKESFPLTVTSAQKNPTAFYLCASSIGHTNTEAFFGQGTRLTVV.

The CDR3 here is CASSPVVSYEQYF. DNA of the CDR3: TGTGCCAGCAGCCCGGTGGTTTCCTACGAGCAGTACTTC. This chain joins TRBV6-5 and TRBJ2-7; D remains unclear. CDR3 length: 13 amino acids. Germline assignment: CDR1 MNHEY and CDR2 SVGAGI. With 6 bases removed from V and 1 base from J, the gap between germline ends came to 10 bases.

This clone showed up just a few times. J is TRBJ2-7 and V is TRBV12-3 or TRBV12-4; D could derive from TRBD1 or TRBD2 (5 bases each). This CDR3 is built from 13 residues. The V end was cut by 3 bases, the J end by 5 bases, with 11 bases between. The CDR3 DNA follows: TGTGCCAGCAGTTTGGGGACGCCCAACGAGCAGTACTTC. Protein: CASSLGTPNEQYF.

This rearrangement joins TRBV5-1 to TRBJ1-2; 10 bases fit TRBD1. The V gene end was trimmed by 6 bases and the J gene end by 7 bases; junction bases not matched to a gene: 9. This CDR3 contains 14 residues. The germline CDR1 and CDR2 sequences are SGHRS and YFSETQ. CDR3 region: CASTYGTGAGGYTF. The CDR3 DNA follows: TGCGCCAGCACCTACGGGACAGGGGCCGGTGGCTACACCTTC.

About this clone itself: Germline and junction disagree at one end, which may indicate a read error. V gene TRBV6-5 combines with J gene TRBJ1-2; no reliable D call. The germline CDR1 and CDR2 sequences are MNHEY and SVGAGI. The CDR3 contains 13 residues. CDR3 sequence: CASSSGRHYGHTF. CDR3 DNA: TGTGCCAGCAGCTCTGGGAGACACTATGGCCACACCTTC.

V usage is TRBV27 and J usage is TRBJ2-7, with D possibly matching TRBD1 (7 bases). V dropped 5 bases and J dropped 1 base, with 15 bases sitting between them. The CDR3 is 15 amino acids. Germline values: CDR1 MNHEY, CDR2 SMNVEV (reference sequence). The CDR3 nucleotides read TGTGCCAGCAGTCCCCGGCAGGGGGGATCCTACGAGCAGTACTTC. Amino acids: CASSPRQGGSYEQYF.

This chain joins TRBV19 and TRBJ1-5; D not resolved. Per the germline V gene, CDR1 is LNHDA and CDR2 is SQIVND (reference sequence). Trimming took 5 bases from V and 1 from J, leaving 15 bases between them. The CDR3 spans 16 residues. The DNA for the CDR3 is TGTGCCAGTAGTCCCGGAGCTGGGGTGAGCAATCAGCCCCAGCATTTT. Its protein product is CASSPGAGVSNQPQHF.

The chain has TRBV3-1 (or the pseudogene TRBV3-2) and TRBJ2-2; D unclear. Germline CDR1 and CDR2: LGHDT and YNNKEL (reference sequence). CDR3 length: 13 amino acids. V was trimmed by 4 bases and J by 4 bases, leaving 7 bases between them. The CDR3 coding sequence is TGTGCCAGCAGCCGCCGGGTCACCGGGGAGCTGTTTTTT. Translation: CASSRRVTGELFF.

V usage is TRBV5-1 and J usage is TRBJ2-7; the D gene is possibly TRBD2 (5 bases). V was cut by 0 bases and J by 12 bases, with 13 bases left in between. CDR1 and CDR2 from the germline V gene are SGHRS and YFSETQ. The CDR3 sequence is 12 residues long. Here the CDR3 reads CASSLALDSLYF. In nucleotides, the CDR3 is TGCGCCAGCAGCTTGGCTCTGGACTCCCTGTACTTC.

The chain links TRBV19 to TRBJ2-3; 7 nucleotides agree with TRBD2. V lost 5 bases to trimming and J lost 0 bases; unmatched junction nucleotides: 8. CDR1 and CDR2 (germline): LNHDA, SQIVND (reference sequence). CDR3 size: 16 residues. CDR3 sequence reads: CASSSRGGPSTDTQYF. The DNA of the CDR3 is TGTGCCAGTAGTTCCCGCGGGGGACCTAGCACAGATACGCAGTATTTT.

This clone was picked up one time. The chain recombines TRBV27 with TRBJ1-5; D is possibly TRBD1 (5 bases). The germline V and J ends were trimmed by 4 bases and 5 bases, with 15 bases remaining between them. The CDR3 contains 15 residues. The germline gives CDR1 MNHEY, CDR2 SMNVEV (reference sequence). In DNA, the CDR3 is TGTGCCAGCAGTTGGGCTAGGAGGGGTGATCAGCCCCAGCATTTT. It yields the protein CASSWARRGDQPQHF.

The genes are TRBV2 and TRBJ2-1, with D perhaps TRBD1 or TRBD2 (6 bases each). Germline CDR1 is SNHLY and CDR2 is FYNNEI. The CDR3 has 15 amino acids. Trimming took 10 bases from V and 4 from J, leaving 20 bases between them. CDR3 region: CATRGELGTYNEQFF. The DNA of the CDR3 is TGTGCCACTAGGGGGGAACTAGGGACTTACAATGAGCAGTTCTTC. Combining the CDR3 with reference TRBV2 and TRBJ2-1 gives the whole variable domain EPEVTQTPSHQVTQMGQEVILRCVPISNHLYFYWYRQILGQKVEFLVSFYNNEISEKSEIFDDQFSVERPDGSNFTLKIRSTKLEDSAMYFCATRGELGTYNEQFFGPGTRLTVL.

The genes are TRBV7-8 and TRBJ2-1, with no clear D. Germline CDR1 and CDR2: SGHVS and FQNEAQ. The V and J ends lost 0 bases and 0 bases respectively, with 6 bases between them. The CDR3 totals 15 residues. CDR3: CASSLASSSYNEQFF. DNA for the CDR3: TGTGCCAGCAGCTTAGCCTCCAGCTCCTACAATGAGCAGTTCTTC.

This rearrangement joins TRBV2 to TRBJ1-1; 7 nucleotides match TRBD1. V was pared by 3 bases and J by 1 base, with 2 bases of the junction left unmatched. Germline CDR1 SNHLY, CDR2 FYNNEI. This CDR3 region has 14 residues. The CDR3, as DNA: TGTGCCAGCAGTGATGACAGGGAGAACACTGAAGCTTTCTTT. It specifies CASSDDRENTEAFF.

This chain connects TRBV2 to TRBJ2-7, with 11 bases aligning to TRBD2. The V gene's germline CDR1 is SNHLY and CDR2 FYNNEI. The CDR3 covers 14 residues. The junction had 8 bases not matched to a gene; V was cut back by 6 bases and J by 7 bases. The CDR3 nucleotides are TGTGCCAGCAGCGCCACTAGCGGGAGAGGTGAGCAGTACTTC. Translated: CASSATSGRGEQYF.

This clone was counted once. This chain uses TRBV7-6 with TRBJ2-1; tentatively, D is TRBD2 (6 bases). The length of the CDR3 is 15 residues. V gave up 5 bases and J gave up 0 bases, with 11 bases separating them. CDR1 SGHVS and CDR2 FNYEAQ come from the germline V gene. The CDR3 region is CASSATRASYNEQFF. The DNA of the CDR3 is TGTGCCAGCAGCGCGACTAGGGCCTCCTACAATGAGCAGTTCTTC.

The rearrangement links TRBV2 to TRBJ1-5; D gene uncertain. The V end was cut by 2 bases, the J end by 1 base, with 6 bases between. Per germline, CDR1 SNHLY and CDR2 FYNNEI. The CDR3 spans 14 residues. The CDR3 spells CASSERRSNQPQHF. As DNA, the CDR3 is TGTGCCAGCAGTGAACGCCGGAGCAATCAGCCCCAGCATTTT.

The V and J genes are TRBV18 and TRBJ1-4; D not resolved. V dropped 0 bases and J dropped 8 bases, with 16 bases sitting between them. The germline V gene has CDR1 KGHSH and CDR2 LQKENI. This CDR3 has 16 residues. The CDR3 region is CASSPPNTQSGEKLFF. The CDR3 DNA reads as TGTGCCAGCTCACCACCGAACACACAGAGTGGGGAAAAACTGTTTTTT.

The CDR3 loop reads CASSLGAGTSQYNEQFF. The CDR3 nucleotides are TGTGCCAGCAGCTTAGGAGCGGGGACTAGCCAGTACAATGAGCAGTTCTTC. The chain links TRBV7-9 to TRBJ2-1, with 9 bases fitting TRBD2. Germline assignment: CDR1 SEHNR and CDR2 FQNEAQ (reference sequence). Losses at the gene ends were 1 base for V and 4 bases for J; bases not matched to a gene: 8. The CDR3 loop spans 17 amino acids.

The chain combines TRBV9 with TRBJ1-1, with a tentative D call TRBD1 (5 bases). CDR1 and CDR2 (germline): SGDLS, YYNGEE. V lost 3 bases, J lost 6 bases, and 12 bases lay in between. The CDR3 length is 13 residues. CDR3 protein: CASSDQGKPEAFF. The CDR3 DNA reads as TGTGCCAGCAGCGATCAGGGTAAGCCTGAAGCTTTCTTT.

The DNA for the CDR3 is TGTGCCAGCAGCGTAGAAGGGCGGGGGGCCTTCACTGAAGCTTTCTTT. Translated, it gives CASSVEGRGAFTEAFF. This chain connects TRBV9 to TRBJ1-1, with D perhaps matching TRBD1 (6 bases). Germline CDR1 is SGDLS and CDR2 is YYNGEE. Trimming shortened V by 0 bases and J by 4 bases, and 16 bases separated the two germline ends. The CDR3 has 16 residues.

The chain carries TRBV6-5 and TRBJ1-2, with TRBD1 matching 7 bases. From germline, CDR1 is MNHEY and CDR2 SVGAGI. Trimming at V came to 7 bases and at J to 5 bases, leaving 10 bases not matched to a gene. The CDR3 is 14 amino acids. The CDR3 sequence: CASNPPGTAYGYTF. The CDR3 region has the DNA TGTGCCAGCAACCCACCCGGGACAGCATATGGCTACACCTTC.